Each of the 11 T cell receptor beta chains below was sequenced from the same sample in a study of T cells after yellow fever vaccination (dated by TCRdb to about 2019). Receptor amplification or capture employed 5' RACE. Sequencing was performed on an Illumina HiSeq 2500. TCRdb ran its own pipeline on the public reads, namely fastp trimming at Q25 and MiXCR clone calling, and kept in-frame beta chains. Each record represents a unique CDR3 protein, reported with the most common genes and DNA among its rows. The sample table holds tens of thousands of distinct CDR3 sequences, of which roughly 3.4% were seen once. Approximately 0.94% of the sample belongs to the ten largest clones. Taken with the paper, the label for treatment or condition translates to: live attenuated yellow fever vaccine strain. The material was PBMCs, either bulk or a sorted T-cell subset (CD4+, CD8+, memory, or dextramer-sorted; not recorded which), obtained roughly 45 days after the first yellow fever vaccination. The receptors derive from a man between 18 and 35 years old who received the YFV17D yellow fever vaccine.

In this sample, this clonotype turned up many times. The chain employs TRBV5-1 and TRBJ2-5; possible D gene TRBD2, 7 bases. Germline values: CDR1 SGHRS, CDR2 YFSETQ. This CDR3 has 15 amino acids. V lost 4 bases and J 2 bases, leaving 15 bases between the germline ends. The CDR3 loop is CASSGAGTRQETQYF. The DNA of the CDR3 is TGCGCCAGCAGCGGAGCGGGGACACGACAAGAGACCCAGTACTTC.

There are many counts of this clonotype. This chain uses TRBV7-8 with TRBJ2-3; 13 nucleotides match TRBD2. CDR1 SGHVS and CDR2 FQNEAQ come from the germline V gene. The CDR3 loop spans 20 amino acids. The trim removed 0 bases at V and 0 bases at J, leaving 9 bases unmatched. The CDR3 nucleotides read TGTGCCAGCAGCTTAGCCCTATCCGGACTAGCGGGGGTTAGCACAGATACGCAGTATTTT. Its protein product is CASSLALSGLAGVSTDTQYF.

The table lists this clonotype with many counts. V usage is TRBV9 and J usage is TRBJ2-2, with D possibly TRBD1 on 5 matching bases. The CDR3 is made up of 16 amino acids. Germline-derived CDR1 and CDR2 are SGDLS and YYNGEE. Trimming removed 4 bases from V and 4 bases from J, with 17 bases in between. Here the CDR3 DNA reads TGTGCCAGCAGCATGCCGAAGATTAGGGGCACCGGGGAGCTGTTTTTT. Amino acids: CASSMPKIRGTGELFF.

This clonotype was counted ten times or more. The chain joins TRBV3-1 to TRBJ1-1; TRBD1 agrees at 7 bases. The junction had 6 bases not matched to a gene; V was cut back by 4 bases and J by 4 bases. Germline V gives CDR1 LGHDT, CDR2 YNNKEL (reference sequence). The CDR3 runs 14 residues. The CDR3 loop reads CASSPRTGATEAFF. The CDR3 region has the DNA TGTGCCAGCAGCCCCCGGACAGGAGCCACTGAAGCTTTCTTT.

In this sample, this clonotype turned up many times. The chain couples TRBV6-5 to TRBJ2-5, with a weak D call TRBD2 (5 bases). This CDR3 is 16 amino acids long. The V end lost 0 bases, the J end lost 3 bases, and 14 bases lay between the germline ends. Germline-derived CDR1 and CDR2 are MNHEY and SVGAGI. CDR3 nucleotide sequence: TGTGCCAGCAGTTACTCTCCGCGGGCGGTCGAAGAGACCCAGTACTTC. Its protein product is CASSYSPRAVEETQYF.

V usage is TRBV3-1 and J usage is TRBJ2-1; 8 bases align to TRBD2. Looked up from germline, CDR1 is LGHDT and CDR2 is YNNKEL (reference sequence). Unmatched junction bases numbered 17, after V lost 11 bases and J lost 2 bases. This CDR3 region has 17 residues. CDR3 sequence (DNA): TGTGCCTGCTGCCAAGCTCCGGGAGCGGGGGCCTACAATGAGCAGTTCTTC. It specifies CACCQAPGAGAYNEQFF.

This clonotype has a count of ten or more. The rearrangement joins TRBV20-1 to TRBJ2-7; D not resolved. The germline CDR1 and CDR2 sequences are DFQATT and SNEGSKA (reference sequence). The CDR3 is 14 residues long. The V end lost 2 bases, the J end lost 0 bases, and 11 bases lay between the germline ends. CDR3 sequence reads: CSARRAGYSYEQYV. CDR3 DNA sequence: TGCAGTGCTAGACGCGCAGGCTACTCCTACGAGCAGTACGTC.

The genes are TRBV6-9 and TRBJ1-5; 8 bases are a match to TRBD1. V lost 6 bases, J lost 7 bases, and 11 bases stayed unmatched. The CDR3 extends over 15 amino acids. Germline V gives CDR1 MNHGY, CDR2 SVAAGI. The CDR3 region is CASSLGQGLKQPQHF. As DNA, the CDR3 is TGTGCCAGCAGCCTTGGACAGGGACTCAAGCAGCCCCAGCATTTT.

The sample holds many counts of this clonotype. V and J are TRBV4-3 and TRBJ2-3, with 13 bases fitting TRBD2. The CDR3 has 16 amino acids. V trimming: 4 bases; J trimming: 3 bases; junction bases outside the gene matches: 4. Germline V gene sequence: CDR1 LGHNA, CDR2 YSLEER. CDR3 sequence reads: CASSRTSGGLTDTQYF. In DNA, the CDR3 is TGCGCCAGCAGCCGGACTAGCGGGGGACTAACAGATACGCAGTATTTT.

Many counts were recorded for this clonotype. This chain links TRBV9 with TRBJ1-6, with 10 bases that match TRBD1. Losses at the gene ends were 3 bases for V and 0 bases for J; bases not matched to a gene: 9. Germline V gene sequence: CDR1 SGDLS, CDR2 YYNGEE. This CDR3 contains 19 residues. CDR3 nucleotide sequence: TGTGCCAGCAGCGCTTCGACAGGGGGCCTCAGCTCCTATAATTCACCCCTCCACTTT. Protein product: CASSASTGGLSSYNSPLHF.

This clonotype has ten or more counts. This rearrangement joins TRBV21-1 to TRBJ2-7. TRBV21-1 is shown as a pseudogene. The CDR3 totals 11 residues. The CDR3 here is CASSNEREQYV. For the CDR3, the DNA is TGTGCCAGCAGCAACGAGCGCGAGCAGTACGTC.